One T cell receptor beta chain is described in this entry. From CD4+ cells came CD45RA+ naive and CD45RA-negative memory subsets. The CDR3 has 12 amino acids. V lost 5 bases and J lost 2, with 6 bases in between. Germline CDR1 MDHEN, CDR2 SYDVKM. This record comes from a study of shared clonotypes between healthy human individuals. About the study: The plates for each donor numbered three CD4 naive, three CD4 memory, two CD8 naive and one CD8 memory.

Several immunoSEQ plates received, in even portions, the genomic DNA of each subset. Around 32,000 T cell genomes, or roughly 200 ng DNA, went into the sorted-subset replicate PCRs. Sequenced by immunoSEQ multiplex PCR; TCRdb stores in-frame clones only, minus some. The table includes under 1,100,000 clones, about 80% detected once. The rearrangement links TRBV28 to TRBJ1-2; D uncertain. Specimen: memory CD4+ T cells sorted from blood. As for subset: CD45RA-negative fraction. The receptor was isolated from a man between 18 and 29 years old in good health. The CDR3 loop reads CASSLPNYGYTF. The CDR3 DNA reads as TGTGCCAGCAGTCTCCCGAACTATGGCTACACCTTC.